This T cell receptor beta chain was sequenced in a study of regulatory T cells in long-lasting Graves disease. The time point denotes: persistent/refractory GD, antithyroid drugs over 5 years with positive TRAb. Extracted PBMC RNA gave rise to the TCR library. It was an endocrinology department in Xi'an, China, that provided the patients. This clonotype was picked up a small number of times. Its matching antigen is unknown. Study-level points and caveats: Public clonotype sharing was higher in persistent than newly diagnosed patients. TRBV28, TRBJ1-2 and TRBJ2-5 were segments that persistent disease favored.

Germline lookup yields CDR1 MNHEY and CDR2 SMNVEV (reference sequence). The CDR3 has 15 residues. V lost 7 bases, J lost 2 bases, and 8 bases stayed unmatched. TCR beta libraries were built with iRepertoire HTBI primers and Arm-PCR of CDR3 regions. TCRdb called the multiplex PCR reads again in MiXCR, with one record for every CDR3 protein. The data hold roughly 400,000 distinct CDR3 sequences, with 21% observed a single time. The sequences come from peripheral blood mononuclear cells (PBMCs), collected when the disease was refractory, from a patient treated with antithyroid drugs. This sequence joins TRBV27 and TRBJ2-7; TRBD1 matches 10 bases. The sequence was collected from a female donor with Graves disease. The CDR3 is CASMTGGNFAYEQYF. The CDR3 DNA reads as TGTGCCAGCATGACAGGGGGCAACTTCGCCTACGAGCAGTACTTC.